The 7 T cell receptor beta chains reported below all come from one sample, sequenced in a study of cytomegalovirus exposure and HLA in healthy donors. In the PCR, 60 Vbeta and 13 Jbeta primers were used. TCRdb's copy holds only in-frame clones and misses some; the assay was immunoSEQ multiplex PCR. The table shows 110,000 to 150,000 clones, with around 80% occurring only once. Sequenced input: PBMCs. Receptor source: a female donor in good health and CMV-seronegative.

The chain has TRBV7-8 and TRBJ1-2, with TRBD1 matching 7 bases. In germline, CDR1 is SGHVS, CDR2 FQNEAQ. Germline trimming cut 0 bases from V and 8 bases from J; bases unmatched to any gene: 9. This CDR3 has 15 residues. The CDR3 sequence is CASSLADRALGGYTF. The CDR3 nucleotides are TGTGCCAGCAGCTTAGCCGACAGGGCTTTAGGCGGCTACACCTTC.

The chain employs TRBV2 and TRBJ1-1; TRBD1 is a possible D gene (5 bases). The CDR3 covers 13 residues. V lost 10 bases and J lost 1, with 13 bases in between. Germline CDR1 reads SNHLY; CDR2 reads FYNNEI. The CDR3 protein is CATARGTNTEAFF. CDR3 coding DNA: TGTGCCACCGCCCGGGGGACGAACACTGAAGCTTTCTTT.

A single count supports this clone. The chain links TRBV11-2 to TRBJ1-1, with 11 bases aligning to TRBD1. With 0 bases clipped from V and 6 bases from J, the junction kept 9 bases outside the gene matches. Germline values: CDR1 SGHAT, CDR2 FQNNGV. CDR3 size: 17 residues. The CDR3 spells CASSLDYLLGQGAEAFF. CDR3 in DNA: TGTGCCAGCAGCTTAGATTATTTATTGGGACAGGGGGCTGAAGCTTTCTTT.

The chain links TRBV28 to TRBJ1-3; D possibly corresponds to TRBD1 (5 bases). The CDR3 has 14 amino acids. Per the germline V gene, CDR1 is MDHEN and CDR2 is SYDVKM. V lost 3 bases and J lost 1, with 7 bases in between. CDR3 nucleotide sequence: TGTGCCAGCAGTTTTTCAGGGTCTGGAAACACCATATATTTT. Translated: CASSFSGSGNTIYF. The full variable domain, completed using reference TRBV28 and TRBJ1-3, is DVKVTQSSRYLVKRTGEKVFLECVQDMDHENMFWYRQDPGLGLRLIYFSYDVKMKEKGDIPEGYSVSREKKERFSLILESASTNQTSMYLCASSFSGSGNTIYFGEGSWLTVV.

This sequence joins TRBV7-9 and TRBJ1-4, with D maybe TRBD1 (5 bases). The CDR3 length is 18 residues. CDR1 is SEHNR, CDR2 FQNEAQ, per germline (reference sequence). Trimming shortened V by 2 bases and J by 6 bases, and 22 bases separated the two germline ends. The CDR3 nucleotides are TGTGCCAGCAGCTTATCCCACACAGCGGGGGAATGGCATGAAAAACTGTTTTTT. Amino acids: CASSLSHTAGEWHEKLFF.

The CDR3 region has the DNA TGTGCCAGCAGCCGGGTGGGCTCCTACAATGAGCAGTTCTTC. This codes for CASSRVGSYNEQFF. The chain joins TRBV6-5 to TRBJ2-1; D is unresolved. Per germline, CDR1 MNHEY and CDR2 SVGAGI. The CDR3 is 14 residues long. Trimming cost V 6 bases and J 0 bases, with 9 bases left between them.

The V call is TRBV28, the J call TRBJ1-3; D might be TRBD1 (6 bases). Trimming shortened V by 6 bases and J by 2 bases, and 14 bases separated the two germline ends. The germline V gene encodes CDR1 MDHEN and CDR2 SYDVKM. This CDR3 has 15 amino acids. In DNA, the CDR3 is TGTGCCAGCAGGGGAAGGGACACTCCTGGAAACACCATATATTTT. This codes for CASRGRDTPGNTIYF.